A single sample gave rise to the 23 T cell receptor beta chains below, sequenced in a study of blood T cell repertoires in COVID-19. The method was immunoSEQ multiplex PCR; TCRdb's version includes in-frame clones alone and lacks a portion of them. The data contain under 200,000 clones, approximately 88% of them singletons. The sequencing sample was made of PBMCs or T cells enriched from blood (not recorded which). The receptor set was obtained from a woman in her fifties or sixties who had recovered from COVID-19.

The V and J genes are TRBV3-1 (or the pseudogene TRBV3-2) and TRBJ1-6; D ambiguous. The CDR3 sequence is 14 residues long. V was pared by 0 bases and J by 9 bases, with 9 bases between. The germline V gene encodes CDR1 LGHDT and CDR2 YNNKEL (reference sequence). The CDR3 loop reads CASSQDGSFSPLHF. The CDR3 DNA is TGTGCCAGCAGCCAAGATGGCAGTTTTTCACCCCTCCACTTT.

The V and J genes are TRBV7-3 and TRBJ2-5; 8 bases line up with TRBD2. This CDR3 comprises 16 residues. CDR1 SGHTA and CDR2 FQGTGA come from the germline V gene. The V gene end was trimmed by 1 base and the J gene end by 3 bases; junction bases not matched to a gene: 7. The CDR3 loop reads CASSLSGGGIKETQYF. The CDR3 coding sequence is TGTGCCAGCAGCTTAAGCGGCGGGGGGATAAAAGAGACCCAGTACTTC. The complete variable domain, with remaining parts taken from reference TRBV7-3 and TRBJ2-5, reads GAGVSQTPSNKVTEKGKYVELRCDPISGHTALYWYRQSLGQGPEFLIYFQGTGAADDSGLPNDRFFAVRPEGSVSTLKIQRTERGDSAVYLCASSLSGGGIKETQYFGPGTRLLVL.

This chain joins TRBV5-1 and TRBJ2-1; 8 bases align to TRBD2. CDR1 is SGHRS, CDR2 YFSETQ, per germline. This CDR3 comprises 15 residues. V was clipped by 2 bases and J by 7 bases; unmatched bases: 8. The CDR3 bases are TGCGCCAGCAGCTTAGGTAGCGGGACGGTTAATGAGCAGTTCTTC. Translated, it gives CASSLGSGTVNEQFF.

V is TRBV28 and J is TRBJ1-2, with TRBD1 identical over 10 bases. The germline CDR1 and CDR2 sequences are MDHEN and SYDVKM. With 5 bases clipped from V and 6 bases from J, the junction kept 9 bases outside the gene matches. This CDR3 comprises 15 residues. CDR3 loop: CASSPTPGQGNGYTF. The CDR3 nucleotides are TGTGCCAGCAGTCCCACCCCGGGACAGGGGAATGGCTACACCTTC.

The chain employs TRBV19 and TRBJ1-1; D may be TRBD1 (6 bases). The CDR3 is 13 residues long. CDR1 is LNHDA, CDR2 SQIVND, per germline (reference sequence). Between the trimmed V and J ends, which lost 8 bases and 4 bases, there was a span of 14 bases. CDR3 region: CASAPGAGTEAFF. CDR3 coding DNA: TGTGCCAGTGCCCCAGGGGCAGGCACTGAAGCTTTCTTT.

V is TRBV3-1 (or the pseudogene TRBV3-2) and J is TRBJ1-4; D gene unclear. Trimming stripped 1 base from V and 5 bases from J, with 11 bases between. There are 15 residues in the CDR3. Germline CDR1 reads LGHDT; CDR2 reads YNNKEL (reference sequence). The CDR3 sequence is CASSQGPTENEKLFF. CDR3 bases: TGTGCCAGCAGCCAAGGCCCCACGGAGAATGAAAAACTGTTTTTT.

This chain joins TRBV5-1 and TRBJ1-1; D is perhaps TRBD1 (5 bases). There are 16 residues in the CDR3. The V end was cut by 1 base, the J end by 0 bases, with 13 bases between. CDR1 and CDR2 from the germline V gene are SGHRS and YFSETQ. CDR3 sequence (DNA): TGCGCCAGCAGCTTGACCCCGGGGGGGGTGAACACTGAAGCTTTCTTT. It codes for CASSLTPGGVNTEAFF.

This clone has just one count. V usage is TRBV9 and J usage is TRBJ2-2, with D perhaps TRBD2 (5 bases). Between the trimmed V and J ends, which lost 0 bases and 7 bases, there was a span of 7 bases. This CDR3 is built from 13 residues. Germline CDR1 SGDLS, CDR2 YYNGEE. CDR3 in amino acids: CASSVAEGGELFF. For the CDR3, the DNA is TGTGCCAGCAGCGTAGCCGAGGGCGGGGAGCTGTTTTTT. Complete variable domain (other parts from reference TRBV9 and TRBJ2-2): DSGVTQTPKHLITATGQRVTLRCSPRSGDLSVYWYQQSLDQGLQFLIQYYNGEERAKGNILERFSAQQFPDLHSELNLSSLELGDSALYFCASSVAEGGELFFGEGSRLTVL.

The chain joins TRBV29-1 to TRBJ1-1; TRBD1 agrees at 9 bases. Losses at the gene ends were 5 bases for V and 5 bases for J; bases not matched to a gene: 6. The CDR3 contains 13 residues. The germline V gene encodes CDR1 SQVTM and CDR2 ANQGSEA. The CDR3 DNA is TGCAGCGTTACGACAGGGGGAGGGACTGAAGCTTTCTTT. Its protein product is CSVTTGGGTEAFF.

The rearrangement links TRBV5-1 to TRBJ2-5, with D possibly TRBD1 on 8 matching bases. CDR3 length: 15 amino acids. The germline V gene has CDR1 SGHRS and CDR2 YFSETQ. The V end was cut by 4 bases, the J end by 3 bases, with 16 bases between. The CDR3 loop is CASSGGDRTKETQYF. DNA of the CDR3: TGCGCCAGCAGCGGGGGGGACAGGACCAAAGAGACCCAGTACTTC.

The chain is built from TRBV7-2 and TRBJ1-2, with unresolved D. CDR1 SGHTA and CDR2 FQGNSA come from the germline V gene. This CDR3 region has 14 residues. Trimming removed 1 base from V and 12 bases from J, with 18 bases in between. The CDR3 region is CASSLDPSGFRHTF. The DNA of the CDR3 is TGTGCCAGCAGCTTAGACCCCTCGGGTTTTCGCCACACCTTC.

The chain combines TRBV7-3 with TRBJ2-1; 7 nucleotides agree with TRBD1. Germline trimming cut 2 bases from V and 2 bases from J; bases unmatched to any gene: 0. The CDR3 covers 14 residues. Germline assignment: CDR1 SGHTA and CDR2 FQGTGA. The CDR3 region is CASSLGQAYNEQFF. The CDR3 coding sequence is TGTGCCAGCAGCTTAGGACAGGCCTACAATGAGCAGTTCTTC.

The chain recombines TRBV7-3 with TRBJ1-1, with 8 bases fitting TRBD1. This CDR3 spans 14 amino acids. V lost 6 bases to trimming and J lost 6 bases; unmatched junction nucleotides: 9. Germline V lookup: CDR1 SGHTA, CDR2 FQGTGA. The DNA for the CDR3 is TGTGCCAGCAGGCCGACAGGGGTCCTTGCTGAAGCTTTCTTT. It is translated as CASRPTGVLAEAFF.

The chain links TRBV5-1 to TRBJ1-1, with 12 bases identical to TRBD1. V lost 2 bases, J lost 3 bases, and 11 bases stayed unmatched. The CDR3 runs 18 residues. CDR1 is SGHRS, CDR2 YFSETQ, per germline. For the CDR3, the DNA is TGCGCCAGCAGCTTTCGAGGGACAGGGGGCGGTAGCGACACTGAAGCTTTCTTT. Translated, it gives CASSFRGTGGGSDTEAFF.

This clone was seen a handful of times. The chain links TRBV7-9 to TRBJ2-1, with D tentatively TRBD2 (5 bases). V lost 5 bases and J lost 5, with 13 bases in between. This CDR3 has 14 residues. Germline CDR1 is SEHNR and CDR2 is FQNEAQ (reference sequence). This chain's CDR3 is CASSLGLANNEQFF. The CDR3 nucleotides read TGTGCCAGCAGCCTCGGACTCGCCAACAATGAGCAGTTCTTC.

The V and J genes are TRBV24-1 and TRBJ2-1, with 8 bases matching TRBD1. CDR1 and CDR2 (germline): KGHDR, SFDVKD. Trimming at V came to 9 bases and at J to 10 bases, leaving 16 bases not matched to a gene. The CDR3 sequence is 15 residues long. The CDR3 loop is CATAQGQGRSGEQFF. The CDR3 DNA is TGTGCCACCGCTCAAGGACAGGGTCGATCGGGCGAGCAGTTCTTC.

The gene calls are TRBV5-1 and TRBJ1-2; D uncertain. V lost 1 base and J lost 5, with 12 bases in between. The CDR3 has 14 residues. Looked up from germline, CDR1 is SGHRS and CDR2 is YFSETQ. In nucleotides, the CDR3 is TGCGCCAGCAGCTTGATGGCGGAGGGATATGGCTACACCTTC. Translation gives CASSLMAEGYGYTF.

The CDR3 sequence: CASSLGGGTYEQYF. CDR3 bases: TGTGCCAGCAGCTTAGGCGGGGGGACCTACGAGCAGTACTTC. The chain recombines TRBV7-2 with TRBJ2-7, with 8 bases identical to TRBD2. The CDR3 consists of 14 residues. The germline V gene has CDR1 SGHTA and CDR2 FQGNSA. V lost 1 base to trimming and J lost 2 bases; unmatched junction nucleotides: 1.

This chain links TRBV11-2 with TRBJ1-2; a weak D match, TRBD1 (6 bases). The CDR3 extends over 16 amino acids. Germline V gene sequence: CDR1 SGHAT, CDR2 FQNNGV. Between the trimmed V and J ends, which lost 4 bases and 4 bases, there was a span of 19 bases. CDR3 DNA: TGTGCCAGCAGCTCTTCCCACAGGGAAGGGCGCTATGGCTACACCTTC. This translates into CASSSSHREGRYGYTF.

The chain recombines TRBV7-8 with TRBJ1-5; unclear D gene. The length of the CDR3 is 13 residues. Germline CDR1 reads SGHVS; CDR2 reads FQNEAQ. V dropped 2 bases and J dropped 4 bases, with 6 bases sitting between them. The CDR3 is CASSLQRNQPQHF. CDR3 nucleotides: TGTGCCAGCAGCTTACAGAGGAATCAGCCCCAGCATTTT.

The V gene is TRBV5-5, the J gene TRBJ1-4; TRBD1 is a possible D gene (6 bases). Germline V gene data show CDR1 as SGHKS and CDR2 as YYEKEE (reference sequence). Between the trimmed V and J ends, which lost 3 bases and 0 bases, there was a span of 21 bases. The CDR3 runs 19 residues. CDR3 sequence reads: CASSSTVTGPLATNEKLFF. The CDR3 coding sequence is TGTGCCAGCAGCTCGACGGTTACAGGGCCTTTGGCAACTAATGAAAAACTGTTTTTT.

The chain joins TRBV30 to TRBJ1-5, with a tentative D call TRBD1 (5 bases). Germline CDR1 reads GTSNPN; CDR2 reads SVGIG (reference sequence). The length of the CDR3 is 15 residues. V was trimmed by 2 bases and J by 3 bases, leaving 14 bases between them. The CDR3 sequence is CAWSRAGPINQPQHF. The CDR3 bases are TGTGCCTGGAGTAGGGCGGGGCCGATCAATCAGCCCCAGCATTTT. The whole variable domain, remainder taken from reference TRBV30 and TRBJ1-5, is SQTIHQWPATLVQPVGSPLSLECTVEGTSNPNLYWYRQAAGRGLQLLFYSVGIGQISSEVPQNLSASRPQDRQFILSSKKLLLSDSGFYLCAWSRAGPINQPQHFGDGTRLSIL.

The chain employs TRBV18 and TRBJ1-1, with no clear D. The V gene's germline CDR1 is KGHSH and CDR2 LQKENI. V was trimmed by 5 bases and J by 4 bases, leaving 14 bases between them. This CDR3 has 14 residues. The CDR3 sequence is CASSEGGVSTEAFF. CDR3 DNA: TGTGCCAGCTCAGAGGGCGGGGTAAGCACTGAAGCTTTCTTT.